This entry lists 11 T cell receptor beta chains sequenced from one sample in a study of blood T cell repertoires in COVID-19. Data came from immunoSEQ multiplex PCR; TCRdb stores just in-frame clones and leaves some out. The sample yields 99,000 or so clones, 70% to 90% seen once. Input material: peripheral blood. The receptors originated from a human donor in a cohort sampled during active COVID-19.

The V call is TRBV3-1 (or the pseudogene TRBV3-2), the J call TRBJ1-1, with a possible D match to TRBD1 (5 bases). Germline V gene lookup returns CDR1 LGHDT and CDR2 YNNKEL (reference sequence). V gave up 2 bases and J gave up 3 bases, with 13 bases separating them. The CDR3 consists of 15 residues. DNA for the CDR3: TGTGCCAGCAGCCAATGGAGGGACCAGCACACTGAAGCTTTCTTT. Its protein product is CASSQWRDQHTEAFF.

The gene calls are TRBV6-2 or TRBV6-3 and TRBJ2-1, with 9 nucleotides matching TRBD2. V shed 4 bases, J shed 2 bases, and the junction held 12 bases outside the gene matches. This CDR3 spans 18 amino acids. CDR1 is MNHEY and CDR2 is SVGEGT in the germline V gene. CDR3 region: CASSLRRRGGLAYNEQFF. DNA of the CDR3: TGTGCCAGCAGTTTAAGAAGGCGGGGGGGCCTGGCCTACAATGAGCAGTTCTTC.

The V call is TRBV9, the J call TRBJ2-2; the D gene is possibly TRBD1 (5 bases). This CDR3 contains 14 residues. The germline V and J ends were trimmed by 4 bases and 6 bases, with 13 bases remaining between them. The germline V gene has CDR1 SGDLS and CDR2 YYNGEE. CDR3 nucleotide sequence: TGTGCCAGCAGCTTCCGTCAGGGTGCCGGGGAGCTGTTTTTT. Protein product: CASSFRQGAGELFF.

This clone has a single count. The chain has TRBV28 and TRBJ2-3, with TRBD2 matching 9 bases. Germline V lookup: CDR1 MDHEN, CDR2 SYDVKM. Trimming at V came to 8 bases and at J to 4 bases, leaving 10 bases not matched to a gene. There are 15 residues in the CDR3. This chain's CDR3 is CASAGLASLADTQYF. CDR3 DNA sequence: TGTGCCAGCGCGGGACTAGCCTCGCTCGCAGATACGCAGTATTTT.

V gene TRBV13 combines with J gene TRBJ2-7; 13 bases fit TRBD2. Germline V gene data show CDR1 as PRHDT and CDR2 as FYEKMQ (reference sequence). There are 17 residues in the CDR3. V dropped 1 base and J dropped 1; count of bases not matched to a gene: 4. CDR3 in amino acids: CASSLAGLAGESYEQYF. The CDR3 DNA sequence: TGTGCCAGCAGCTTAGCCGGACTAGCGGGGGAGTCCTACGAGCAGTACTTC.

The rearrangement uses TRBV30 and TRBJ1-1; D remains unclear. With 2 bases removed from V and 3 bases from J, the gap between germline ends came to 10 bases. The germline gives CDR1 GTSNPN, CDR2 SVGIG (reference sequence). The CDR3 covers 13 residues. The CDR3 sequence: CAWSPRSYTEAFF. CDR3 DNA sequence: TGTGCCTGGAGTCCACGGTCGTACACTGAAGCTTTCTTT.

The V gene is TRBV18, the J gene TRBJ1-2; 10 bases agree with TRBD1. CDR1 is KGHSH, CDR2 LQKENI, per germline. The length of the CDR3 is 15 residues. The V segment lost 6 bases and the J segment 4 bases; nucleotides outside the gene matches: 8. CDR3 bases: TGTGCCAGCTCGCCCTCGACAGGGGGCTCCTATGGCTACACCTTC. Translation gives CASSPSTGGSYGYTF.

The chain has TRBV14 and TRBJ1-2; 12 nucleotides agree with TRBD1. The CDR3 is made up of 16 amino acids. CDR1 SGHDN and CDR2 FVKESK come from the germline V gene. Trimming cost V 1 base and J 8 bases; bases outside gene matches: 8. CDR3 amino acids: CASSQGDRGRSLGYTF. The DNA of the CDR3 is TGTGCCAGCAGCCAAGGGGACAGGGGGCGTAGTCTCGGCTACACCTTC.

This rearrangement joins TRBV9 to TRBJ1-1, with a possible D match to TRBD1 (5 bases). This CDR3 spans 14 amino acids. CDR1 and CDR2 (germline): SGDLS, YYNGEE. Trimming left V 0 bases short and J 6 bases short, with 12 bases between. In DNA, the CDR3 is TGTGCCAGCAGCGTAGGGCCCGGAGGGGCTGAAGCTTTCTTT. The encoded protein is CASSVGPGGAEAFF. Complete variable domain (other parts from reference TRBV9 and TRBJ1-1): DSGVTQTPKHLITATGQRVTLRCSPRSGDLSVYWYQQSLDQGLQFLIQYYNGEERAKGNILERFSAQQFPDLHSELNLSSLELGDSALYFCASSVGPGGAEAFFGQGTRLTVV.

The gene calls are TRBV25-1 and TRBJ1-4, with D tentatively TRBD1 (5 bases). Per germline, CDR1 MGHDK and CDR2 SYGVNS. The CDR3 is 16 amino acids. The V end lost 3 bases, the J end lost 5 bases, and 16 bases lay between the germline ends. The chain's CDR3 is CASSDPSRVENEKLFF. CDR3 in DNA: TGTGCCAGCAGTGATCCGAGCAGGGTCGAAAATGAAAAACTGTTTTTT. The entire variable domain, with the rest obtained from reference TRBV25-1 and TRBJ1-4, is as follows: EADIYQTPRYLVIGTGKKITLECSQTMGHDKMYWYQQDPGMELHLIHYSYGVNSTEKGDLSSESTVSRIRTEHFPLTLESARPSHTSQYLCASSDPSRVENEKLFFGSGTQLSVL.

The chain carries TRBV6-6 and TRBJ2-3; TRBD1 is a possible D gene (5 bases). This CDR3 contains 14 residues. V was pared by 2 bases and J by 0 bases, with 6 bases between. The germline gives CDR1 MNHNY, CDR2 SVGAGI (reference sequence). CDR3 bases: TGTGCCAGCAGTTACAGACAGAGCACAGATACGCAGTATTTT. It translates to CASSYRQSTDTQYF.